The 22 T cell receptor beta chains reported below all come from one sample, sequenced in a study of T cell clones after liver transplantation. Assay used: immunoSEQ multiplex PCR; TCRdb lists only in-frame clones, some missing. The sample consists of 65,000 to 70,000 clones, about 92% of them appearing once. Sequencing used CD4+ T cells from blood, obtained less than 27 months after liver transplant. These receptors all come from a human patient who received a liver transplant. Some T cells could come from the graft donor.

The gene calls are TRBV9 and TRBJ2-5, with TRBD2 identical over 13 bases. The CDR3 loop spans 16 amino acids. Germline CDR1 is SGDLS and CDR2 is YYNGEE. Unmatched junction bases numbered 4, after V lost 3 bases and J lost 2 bases. The CDR3 sequence: CASSGGTSGTQETQYF. The CDR3 DNA is TGTGCCAGCAGCGGTGGGACTAGCGGGACTCAAGAGACCCAGTACTTC.

The V and J genes are TRBV27 and TRBJ2-1; 10 bases match TRBD1. V lost 8 bases and J lost 5; bases outside the gene matches: 9. The CDR3 runs 15 residues. The germline V gene encodes CDR1 MNHEY and CDR2 SMNVEV (reference sequence). CDR3: CASVLRGQGNNEQFF. Written as DNA, the CDR3 is TGTGCCAGCGTCCTAAGGGGACAGGGGAACAATGAGCAGTTCTTC.

This sequence joins TRBV7-3 and TRBJ2-1; 7 bases line up with TRBD2. Germline values: CDR1 SGHTA, CDR2 FQGTGA. Trimming at V came to 5 bases and at J to 7 bases, leaving 5 bases not matched to a gene. This CDR3 contains 13 residues. DNA for the CDR3: TGTGCCAGCAGCCCCGGGAGGCCGAATGAGCAGTTCTTC. The encoded protein is CASSPGRPNEQFF.

This clone was seen just once. The gene calls are TRBV18 and TRBJ1-2; D remains unclear. V was clipped by 2 bases and J by 6 bases, with 7 bases between them. This CDR3 contains 12 residues. Germline loops: CDR1 KGHSH, CDR2 LQKENI. The CDR3 reads CASSPDGNGYTF. DNA of the CDR3: TGTGCCAGCTCACCAGACGGAAATGGCTACACCTTC.

The V gene is TRBV7-9, the J gene TRBJ2-5; 13 bases fit TRBD2. The CDR3 consists of 18 residues. Germline values: CDR1 SEHNR, CDR2 FQNEAQ (reference sequence). V shed 1 base and J 5 bases; nucleotides not matched to a gene: 10. The CDR3 loop reads CASSLGGRTSGSRETQYF. In DNA form, the CDR3 reads TGTGCCAGCAGCTTAGGGGGCAGGACTAGCGGGAGCAGGGAGACCCAGTACTTC.

The CDR3 reads CASSTLLSGAGNTIYF. For the CDR3, the DNA is TGTGCCAGCAGCACCCTCCTCTCAGGGGCTGGAAACACCATATATTTT. This chain uses TRBV5-5 with TRBJ1-3, with a tentative D call TRBD1 (6 bases). The CDR3 is 16 amino acids. The V end was cut by 4 bases, the J end by 2 bases, with 16 bases between. Germline V gene data show CDR1 as SGHKS and CDR2 as YYEKEE (reference sequence).

The chain couples TRBV11-3 to TRBJ2-1, with D tentatively TRBD1 (5 bases). The germline V and J ends were trimmed by 3 bases and 6 bases, with 15 bases remaining between them. In germline, CDR1 is SGHNT, CDR2 YENEEA. This CDR3 is 15 amino acids long. In nucleotides, the CDR3 is TGTGCCAGCAGCTTTGGGGCACTATTACGCAATGAGCAGTTCTTC. It encodes CASSFGALLRNEQFF. The full variable domain, completed using reference TRBV11-3 and TRBJ2-1, is EAGVVQSPRYKIIEKKQPVAFWCNPISGHNTLYWYLQNLGQGPELLIRYENEEAVDDSQLPKDRFSAERLKGVDSTLKIQPAELGDSAVYLCASSFGALLRNEQFFGPGTRLTVL.

The DNA for the CDR3 is TGTGCCAGCAGTTTATACGGTCCCGGGACAGGGAGGGCTTTCTTT. Translating gives CASSLYGPGTGRAFF. This rearrangement joins TRBV28 to TRBJ1-1, with TRBD1 identical over 9 bases. The CDR3 spans 15 residues. Germline V gives CDR1 MDHEN, CDR2 SYDVKM. Trimming at V came to 1 base and at J to 11 bases, leaving 11 bases not matched to a gene.

As DNA, the CDR3 is TGTGCCAGCACCGGGGTAGGAAACTATGGCTACACCTTC. Its protein product is CASTGVGNYGYTF. The chain combines TRBV13 with TRBJ1-2; D call uncertain. Trimming left V 7 bases short and J 2 bases short, with 11 bases between. The CDR3 loop spans 13 amino acids. Per germline, CDR1 PRHDT and CDR2 FYEKMQ (reference sequence). Drawing the rest from reference TRBV13 and TRBJ1-2, the complete variable domain is AAGVIQSPRHLIKEKRETATLKCYPIPRHDTVYWYQQGPGQDPQFLISFYEKMQSDKGSIPDRFSAQQFSDYHSELNMSSLELGDSALYFCASTGVGNYGYTFGSGTRLTVV.

The genes are TRBV5-4 and TRBJ2-3; tentative D call: TRBD2 (6 bases). The CDR3 is 16 residues long. Germline lookup yields CDR1 SGHNT and CDR2 YYREEE (reference sequence). V lost 4 bases and J 1 base, leaving 16 bases between the germline ends. The CDR3, as DNA: TGTGCCAGCAGCCCAGACGGACTACCTGGCACAGATACGCAGTATTTT. Translating gives CASSPDGLPGTDTQYF.

This chain connects TRBV5-1 to TRBJ2-7; D tentatively fits TRBD1 or TRBD2 (5 bases each). The CDR3 totals 15 residues. In germline, CDR1 is SGHRS, CDR2 YFSETQ. Trimming cost V 0 bases and J 3 bases, with 13 bases left between them. The CDR3, as DNA: TGCGCCAGCAGCTTGGCGGAATGGGGGAACTACGAGCAGTACTTC. Encoded protein: CASSLAEWGNYEQYF.

V is TRBV21-1 and J is TRBJ2-2; the table's TRBD2 call for D was not verified on the DNA. TRBV21-1 is classified as a pseudogene. This CDR3 is 19 amino acids long. CDR3 region: CASSRPGTSGILGTGELFF. DNA of the CDR3: TGTGCCAGCAGCAGGCCCGGGACTAGCGGGATATTGGGCACCGGGGAGCTGTTTTTT.

The chain links TRBV6-6 to TRBJ2-7; D is possibly TRBD2 (5 bases). CDR1 is MNHNY and CDR2 is SVGAGI in the germline V gene (reference sequence). Trimming took off 0 bases at V and 4 bases at J, with 7 bases between the two ends. The CDR3 is made up of 13 amino acids. The CDR3 loop reads CASSYSRDYEQYF. Here the CDR3 DNA reads TGTGCCAGCAGTTACTCGAGGGATTACGAGCAGTACTTC.

The chain joins TRBV2 to TRBJ1-1; no clear D gene. CDR1 is SNHLY and CDR2 is FYNNEI in the germline V gene. The CDR3 spans 11 residues. The germline V and J ends were trimmed by 8 bases and 5 bases, with 9 bases remaining between them. The CDR3 is CASLEGTEAFF. CDR3 nucleotides: TGTGCCAGCCTTGAAGGTACTGAAGCTTTCTTT.

The chain combines TRBV28 with TRBJ2-7; D is possibly TRBD2 (6 bases). V gave up 5 bases and J gave up 3 bases, with 17 bases separating them. Germline values: CDR1 MDHEN, CDR2 SYDVKM. The CDR3 totals 15 residues. The chain's CDR3 is CASSATGTVLYEQYF. CDR3 nucleotides: TGTGCCAGCAGTGCAACCGGGACTGTACTCTACGAGCAGTACTTC.

This chain connects TRBV30 to TRBJ2-3, with TRBD2 matching 12 bases. The CDR3 length is 14 residues. The germline V gene encodes CDR1 GTSNPN and CDR2 SVGIG (reference sequence). With 3 bases clipped from V and 7 bases from J, the junction kept 5 bases outside the gene matches. CDR3 nucleotides: TGTGCCTGGAGACTAGCGGGAGGAGGGAATACGCAGTATTTT. Protein product: CAWRLAGGGNTQYF.

The V call is TRBV6-6, the J call TRBJ2-2, with TRBD2 matching 10 bases. This CDR3 spans 15 amino acids. The V gene end was trimmed by 5 bases and the J gene end by 1 base; junction bases not matched to a gene: 1. The germline V gene has CDR1 MNHNY and CDR2 SVGAGI (reference sequence). The CDR3 spells CASSASGRNTGELFF. The CDR3 DNA reads as TGTGCCAGCAGTGCTAGCGGGAGGAACACCGGGGAGCTGTTTTTT.

The CDR3 is CASSYGGDYGYTF. The CDR3, as DNA: TGTGCCAGCAGTTACGGGGGTGATTATGGCTACACCTTC. V gene TRBV6-6 combines with J gene TRBJ1-2; a weak D match, TRBD1 (5 bases). This CDR3 has 13 residues. The germline CDR1 and CDR2 sequences are MNHNY and SVGAGI (reference sequence). V was clipped by 2 bases and J by 5 bases, with 9 bases between them.

This chain's CDR3 is CASSGDSNYGYTF. For the CDR3, the DNA is TGTGCCAGCAGCGGGGACAGTAACTATGGCTACACCTTC. This chain uses TRBV7-8 with TRBJ1-2; TRBD1 matches at 7 bases. The ends lost 5 bases at V and 1 base at J; junction bases unmatched: 1. Germline loops: CDR1 SGHVS, CDR2 FQNEAQ. This CDR3 region has 13 residues.

The CDR3 nucleotides read TGTGCCAGCAGCGCCGAGGACAGGGGGCGCTTCGTTGCAGATACGCAGTATTTT. Translated, it gives CASSAEDRGRFVADTQYF. This chain joins TRBV7-2 and TRBJ2-3; 11 bases align to TRBD1. The germline V gene encodes CDR1 SGHTA and CDR2 FQGNSA. The V and J ends lost 5 bases and 4 bases, in that order; junction bases with no gene match: 14. The CDR3 runs to 18 residues.

J is TRBJ2-5 and V is TRBV5-1; D possibly corresponds to TRBD1 (6 bases). CDR3 length: 15 residues. Germline V gives CDR1 SGHRS, CDR2 YFSETQ. The germline V and J ends were trimmed by 1 base and 5 bases, with 15 bases remaining between them. The CDR3: CASSLSTGSSETQYF. The CDR3 coding sequence is TGCGCCAGCAGCTTGTCCACAGGGTCGAGCGAGACCCAGTACTTC.

The gene calls are TRBV18 and TRBJ1-4; D not certain. V lost 7 bases to trimming and J lost 8 bases, with 11 bases between them. This CDR3 is built from 12 residues. From germline, CDR1 is KGHSH and CDR2 LQKENI. This CDR3 reads CASCGDNEKLFF. In nucleotides, the CDR3 is TGTGCCAGCTGTGGAGACAACGAAAAACTGTTTTTT.